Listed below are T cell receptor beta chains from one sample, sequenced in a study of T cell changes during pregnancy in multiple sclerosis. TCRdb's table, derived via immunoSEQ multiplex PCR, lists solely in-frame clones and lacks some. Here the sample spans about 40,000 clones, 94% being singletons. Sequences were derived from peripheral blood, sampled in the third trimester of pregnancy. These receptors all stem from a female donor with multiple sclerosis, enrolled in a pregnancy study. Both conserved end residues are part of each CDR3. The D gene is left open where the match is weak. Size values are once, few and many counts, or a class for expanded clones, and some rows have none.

CDR3: CASSPARVEAFF; DNA: TGTGCCAGCTCACCAGCGAGGGTTGAAGCTTTCTTT; D: NA; V: TRBV18; J: TRBJ1-1; size: NA
CDR3: CASSPGTESTDTQYF; DNA: TGTGCCAGCTCACCGGGGACAGAAAGCACAGATACGCAGTATTTT; D: TRBD1; V: TRBV18; J: TRBJ2-3; size: NA
CDR3: CASSPPGDQPQHF; DNA: TGTGCCAGCAGCCCCCCCGGAGATCAGCCCCAGCATTTT; D: NA; V: TRBV7-9; J: TRBJ1-5; size: NA
CDR3: CASSVAGYEQYF; DNA: TGTGCCAGCAGCGTTGCGGGGTACGAGCAGTACTTC; D: NA; V: TRBV27; J: TRBJ2-7; size: NA
CDR3: CASSENRGAYNSPLHF; DNA: TGTGCCAGCAGTGAAAACAGGGGCGCCTATAATTCACCCCTCCACTTT; D: TRBD1; V: TRBV25-1; J: TRBJ1-6; size: NA
CDR3: CASSSYLSGRGLNF; DNA: TGTGCCAGCAGCTCATATCTGTCGGGCAGGGGCCTAAACTTC; D: NA; V: TRBV11-3; J: TRBJ2-5; size: NA
CDR3: CASGSNRGNEQFF; DNA: TGTGCCAGCGGCTCAAACAGGGGGAATGAGCAGTTCTTC; D: TRBD1; V: TRBV11-3; J: TRBJ2-1; size: NA
CDR3: CATRGGGATGELFF; DNA: TGTGCCACCCGAGGCGGGGGGGCCACCGGGGAGCTGTTTTTT; D: TRBD2; V: TRBV19; J: TRBJ2-2; size: NA
CDR3: CASSFSGTTYNEQFF; DNA: TGTGCCAGCAGCTTCAGCGGGACGACCTACAATGAGCAGTTCTTC; D: TRBD2; V: TRBV9; J: TRBJ2-1; size: NA
CDR3: CASSYKGVPYEQYF; DNA: TGTGCCAGCAGTTACAAGGGGGTTCCCTACGAGCAGTACTTC; D: NA; V: TRBV6-6; J: TRBJ2-7; size: NA
CDR3: CASSFRSPGNTIYF; DNA: TGTGCCAGCAGTTTCAGGTCCCCTGGAAACACCATATATTTT; D: NA; V: TRBV28; J: TRBJ1-3; size: NA
CDR3: CASSQDSGSHSNTGELFF; DNA: TGTGCCAGCAGCCAAGATAGCGGGAGCCATTCGAACACCGGGGAGCTGTTTTTT; D: TRBD2; V: TRBV4-2; J: TRBJ2-2; size: once
CDR3: CASSNRGEAGNTIYF; DNA: TGCGCCAGCAGCAATCGGGGGGAAGCTGGAAACACCATATATTTT; D: NA; V: TRBV5-1; J: TRBJ1-3; size: NA
CDR3: CASSLGSSRLSEQFF; DNA: TGTGCCAGCAGTTTAGGGTCCAGCAGGTTGAGTGAGCAGTTCTTC; D: NA; V: TRBV28; J: TRBJ2-1; size: NA
CDR3: CASSQDRQRANYGYTF; DNA: TGCGCCAGCAGCCAAGATCGACAGCGAGCTAACTATGGCTACACCTTC; D: NA; V: TRBV4-3; J: TRBJ1-2; size: once
CDR3: CASSLAGLPGGYTF; DNA: TGTGCCAGCAGTTTGGCGGGACTCCCAGGGGGCTACACCTTC; D: NA; V: TRBV28; J: TRBJ1-2; size: NA
CDR3: CASSLGQGRPEAFF; DNA: TGTGCCAGCAGCCTGGGACAGGGGCGGCCTGAAGCTTTCTTT; D: TRBD1; V: TRBV5-4; J: TRBJ1-1; size: NA
CDR3: CASSGTENYGYTF; DNA: TGTGCCAGCAGCGGGACAGAGAACTATGGCTACACCTTC; D: TRBD1; V: TRBV6-1; J: TRBJ1-2; size: NA
CDR3: CASSLDVTTDTQYF; DNA: TGTGCCAGCAGCTTAGACGTCACAACAGATACGCAGTATTTT; D: NA; V: TRBV13; J: TRBJ2-3; size: NA
CDR3: CAWSGGSSGNTIYF; DNA: TGTGCCTGGAGTGGCGGATCCTCTGGAAACACCATATATTTT; D: NA; V: TRBV30; J: TRBJ1-3; size: NA
CDR3: CASSLGGDRYQPQHF; DNA: TGTGCCAGCAGCTTAGGTGGGGACAGGTATCAGCCCCAGCATTTT; D: TRBD1; V: TRBV7-8; J: TRBJ1-5; size: NA
CDR3: CASSPSGASGSRYEQYF; DNA: TGTGCCAGCTCACCGTCAGGGGCTAGCGGGAGCCGGTACGAGCAGTACTTC; D: TRBD2; V: TRBV18; J: TRBJ2-7; size: NA
CDR3: CASSQTGTEAFF; DNA: TGTGCCAGCAGTCAGACAGGGACTGAAGCTTTCTTT; D: TRBD1; V: TRBV2; J: TRBJ1-1; size: NA
CDR3: CASSPQGARETQYF; DNA: TGTGCCAGCTCACCTCAGGGGGCGCGGGAGACCCAGTACTTC; D: TRBD1; V: TRBV18; J: TRBJ2-5; size: NA
CDR3: CASSGDKTYEQYF; DNA: TGTGCCAGCAGCGGGGACAAAACCTACGAGCAGTACTTC; D: NA; V: TRBV7-2; J: TRBJ2-7; size: NA
CDR3: CASSTTGGRGYGYTF; DNA: TGTGCCAGTAGTACGACAGGGGGCCGAGGCTATGGCTACACCTTC; D: TRBD1; V: TRBV19; J: TRBJ1-2; size: NA
CDR3: CASSSLSGGGIEQFF; DNA: TGTGCCAGCAGCTCCCTTAGCGGGGGAGGTATTGAGCAGTTCTTC; D: TRBD2; V: TRBV13; J: TRBJ2-1; size: NA
CDR3: CASRLGQGSNTEAFF; DNA: TGTGCCAGCAGATTAGGACAGGGGTCGAACACTGAAGCTTTCTTT; D: TRBD1; V: TRBV7-8; J: TRBJ1-1; size: NA
CDR3: CSVTSGSRTDTQYF; DNA: TGCAGCGTTACAAGCGGGAGTCGCACAGATACGCAGTATTTT; D: TRBD2; V: TRBV29-1; J: TRBJ2-3; size: NA
CDR3: CASSAGIQETQYF; DNA: TGCGCCAGCAGCGCCGGGATCCAAGAGACCCAGTACTTC; D: NA; V: TRBV4-3; J: TRBJ2-5; size: NA
CDR3: CASSPRGGGTQYF; DNA: TGTGCCAGCAGTCCCCGGGGGGGTGGGACCCAGTACTTC; D: TRBD2; V: TRBV28; J: TRBJ2-5; size: once
CDR3: CASSLSTGTRSVGELFF; DNA: TGTGCCAGCAGCTTATCAACCGGGACTCGTTCCGTCGGGGAGCTGTTTTTT; D: NA; V: TRBV7-3; J: TRBJ2-2; size: NA
CDR3: CASSLGGRGETQYF; DNA: TGTGCCAGCAGCTTAGGTGGGAGGGGGGAGACCCAGTACTTC; D: NA; V: TRBV7-2; J: TRBJ2-5; size: NA
CDR3: CAWSGAIAGGPGNEQFF; DNA: TGTGCCTGGAGCGGGGCCATAGCGGGAGGGCCTGGTAATGAGCAGTTCTTC; D: TRBD2; V: TRBV30; J: TRBJ2-1; size: NA
CDR3: CSVERGTGDNEQFF; DNA: TGCAGCGTTGAAAGGGGTACAGGGGACAATGAGCAGTTCTTC; D: TRBD1; V: TRBV29-1; J: TRBJ2-1; size: NA
CDR3: CASSKVSDEQFF; DNA: TGTGCCAGCAGCAAGGTGAGTGATGAGCAGTTCTTC; D: NA; V: TRBV21-1; J: TRBJ2-1; size: NA
CDR3: CASSLMANTEAFF; DNA: TGTGCCAGCAGCTTAATGGCGAACACTGAAGCTTTCTTT; D: NA; V: TRBV7-2; J: TRBJ1-1; size: NA
CDR3: CASSSGQGFYTF; DNA: TGTGCCAGCAGTTCGGGACAGGGTTTCTACACCTTC; D: TRBD1; V: TRBV28; J: TRBJ1-2; size: once
CDR3: CALFGENYGYTF; DNA: TGTGCCTTATTTGGGGAGAACTATGGCTACACCTTC; D: NA; V: TRBV30; J: TRBJ1-2; size: NA
CDR3: CASSLAIGTDRANGYTF; DNA: TGTGCCAGCAGCTTAGCGATTGGGACAGACAGGGCCAATGGCTACACCTTC; D: TRBD1; V: TRBV7-2; J: TRBJ1-2; size: NA
CDR3: CASSRTSSFESYEQYF; DNA: TGTGCCAGCAGCCGGACTAGCAGTTTTGAATCCTACGAGCAGTACTTC; D: TRBD2; V: TRBV11-2; J: TRBJ2-7; size: NA
CDR3: CASSLRGLGTYNEQFF; DNA: TGTGCCAGCAGTTTAAGGGGACTAGGGACCTACAATGAGCAGTTCTTC; D: TRBD2; V: TRBV27; J: TRBJ2-1; size: NA
CDR3: CASSYGQGLGTQYF; DNA: TGTGCCAGCAGTTATGGACAGGGACTGGGTACGCAGTATTTT; D: TRBD1; V: TRBV6-5; J: TRBJ2-3; size: NA
CDR3: CASSLAAGPTYEQYF; DNA: TGCGCCAGCAGCTTGGCGGCAGGGCCTACCTACGAGCAGTACTTC; D: NA; V: TRBV5-1; J: TRBJ2-7; size: NA
CDR3: CASSLGLTNEKLFF; DNA: TGTGCCAGCAGTTTGGGGCTAACTAATGAAAAACTGTTTTTT; D: NA; V: TRBV28; J: TRBJ1-4; size: NA
CDR3: CASSLDPTVQETQYF; DNA: TGTGCCAGCAGCTTAGACCCGACAGTCCAAGAGACCCAGTACTTC; D: NA; V: TRBV11-2; J: TRBJ2-5; size: NA
CDR3: CASSSPIARQTNEQFF; DNA: TGTGCCAGCAGTTCCCCCATTGCGAGACAGACCAATGAGCAGTTCTTC; D: NA; V: TRBV27; J: TRBJ2-1; size: NA
CDR3: CASSSSLGQRAYEQYF; DNA: TGTGCCAGCAGCTCTTCCTTGGGACAGAGAGCCTACGAGCAGTACTTC; D: TRBD1; V: TRBV27; J: TRBJ2-7; size: NA
CDR3: CASSLGQGARGYTF; DNA: TGTGCCAGCTCATTGGGACAGGGGGCGCGTGGCTACACCTTC; D: TRBD1; V: TRBV18; J: TRBJ1-2; size: NA
CDR3: CASSVNAESYEQYF; DNA: TGTGCCAGCAGCGTTAACGCTGAGTCCTACGAGCAGTACTTC; D: NA; V: TRBV6-1; J: TRBJ2-7; size: NA
CDR3: CASSPGLREGRKTQYF; DNA: TGCGCCAGCAGCCCGGGCTTGCGGGAGGGCCGGAAGACCCAGTACTTC; D: TRBD2; V: TRBV5-1; J: TRBJ2-5; size: NA